Each of the 5 T cell receptor beta chains below was sequenced from the same sample in a study of beta chain features in type 1 diabetes (dated by TCRdb to 2016 to 2018). Overall study results and their limits: Type 1 diabetes patients showed a moderate but significant shortening of TCRB CDR3 length in all four CD4+ subsets.

No antigen has been assigned to these receptors. The library relied on the immunoSEQ multiplex PCR assay. The entire isolated RNA was reverse transcribed using the High Capacity cDNA Reverse Transcription Kit, and thus expressed TCRB transcripts were sequenced. This immuneACCESS table, as held by TCRdb, lists in-frame sequences with V and J called but not all clones. Of the missing ones, under half trace to an unresolved V gene in checked studies; the others have no known cause. This sample has fewer than 400,000 clones in its table, and around 9% of those were observed once. The leading ten clones occupy around 1% of the sample. The material sequenced was central memory CD4+ T cells from blood. All receptors come from a man aged 30-40 years with type 1 diabetes.

The chain uses TRBV19 and TRBJ2-2, with unresolved D. The V end was cut by 9 bases, the J end by 3 bases, with 17 bases between. The CDR3 totals 15 residues. CDR1 and CDR2 (germline): LNHDA, SQIVND (reference sequence). The CDR3 DNA reads TGTGCCAGCCGTATCCCACCTTTTGACACCGGGGAGCTGTTTTTT. Translating it yields CASRIPPFDTGELFF.

The rearrangement links TRBV28 to TRBJ1-2; D gene unclear. Trimming stripped 2 bases from V and 8 bases from J, with 6 bases between. The germline V gene encodes CDR1 MDHEN and CDR2 SYDVKM. The length of the CDR3 is 11 residues. As DNA, the CDR3 is TGTGCCAGCAGTTTAAGTGACGGCTACACCTTC. Translating gives CASSLSDGYTF.

This clone has more than one count but fewer than ten. The chain carries TRBV6-6 and TRBJ2-5; D is possibly TRBD2 (5 bases). CDR1 is MNHNY and CDR2 is SVGAGI in the germline V gene (reference sequence). Trimming shortened V by 10 bases and J by 2 bases, and 17 bases separated the two germline ends. The CDR3 runs 14 residues. The CDR3 sequence: CATGGRGSQETQYF. Here the CDR3 DNA reads TGTGCCACCGGAGGTCGAGGGTCTCAAGAGACCCAGTACTTC.

The chain joins TRBV10-3 to TRBJ2-3; 15 bases map to TRBD2. CDR3 length equals 19 residues. CDR1 ENHRY and CDR2 SYGVKD come from the germline V gene. Trimming at V came to 4 bases and at J to 4 bases, leaving 12 bases not matched to a gene. In DNA, the CDR3 is TGTGCCATCAGTGGTTCGTGGACTAGCGGGGGGGCGGAGGCAGATACGCAGTATTTT. Translating it yields CAISGSWTSGGAEADTQYF.

J is TRBJ1-2 and V is TRBV4-1, with D possibly matching TRBD1 (6 bases). The CDR3 is 14 residues long. V lost 0 bases, J lost 11 bases, and 16 bases lay in between. Looked up from germline, CDR1 is MGHRA and CDR2 is YSYEKL. In nucleotides, the CDR3 is TGCGCCAGCAGCCAAGATTTTAGGAGGGGGGAGTACACCTTC. This gives the protein CASSQDFRRGEYTF.